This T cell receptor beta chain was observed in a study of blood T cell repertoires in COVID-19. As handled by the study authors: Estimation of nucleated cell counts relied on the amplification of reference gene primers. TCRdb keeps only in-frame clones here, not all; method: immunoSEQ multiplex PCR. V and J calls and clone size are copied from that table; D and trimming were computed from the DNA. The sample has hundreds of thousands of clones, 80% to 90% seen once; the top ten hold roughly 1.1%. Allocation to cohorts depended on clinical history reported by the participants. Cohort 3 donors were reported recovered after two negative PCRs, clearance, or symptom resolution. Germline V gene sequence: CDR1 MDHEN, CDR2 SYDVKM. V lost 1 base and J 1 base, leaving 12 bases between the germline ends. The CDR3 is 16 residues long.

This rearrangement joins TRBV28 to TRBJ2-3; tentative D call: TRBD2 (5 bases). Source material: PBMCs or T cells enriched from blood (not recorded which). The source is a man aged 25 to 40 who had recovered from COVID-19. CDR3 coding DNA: TGTGCCAGCAGTTTATTGACGGGATGGGGCACAGATACGCAGTATTTT. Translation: CASSLLTGWGTDTQYF.